This T cell receptor (beta chain) appears in the sequencing data of a study of T cells in Graves' hyperthyroidism and ophthalmopathy. This clonotype was seen ten or more times. Its antigen is still unknown. The TCR beta CDR3 regions underwent amplification using RNA transcripts as the source. The TCR CDR3 was amplified in a first-round RT-PCR using the HTBI primer set. Each CDR3 protein gets one entry after TCRdb re-called the multiplex PCR reads with MiXCR. In the table there are more than 300,000 distinct CDR3 sequences, 13% to 15% of which are singletons. Study results and limitations: Peripheral blood also featured most of the thyroid clonotypes expanded above 0.001.

Researchers barred patients who had uncontrolled infection, other autoimmune disease, pregnancy or lactation. V lost 0 bases, J lost 0 bases, and 13 bases lay in between. This CDR3 spans 16 amino acids. Germline loops: CDR1 DFQATT, CDR2 SNEGSKA (reference sequence). This sequence was found in a woman in her twenties or thirties with Graves' ophthalmopathy. The V call is TRBV20-1, the J call TRBJ2-3, with TRBD2 as a possible D gene (5 bases). The sample consisted of blood. This CDR3 is CSARDRRGTSTDTQYF. CDR3 coding DNA: TGCAGTGCTAGAGATCGTCGGGGAACTAGCACAGATACGCAGTATTTT.